This TCR beta chain was obtained from a study of cytomegalovirus exposure and HLA in healthy donors. Study results and limitations: According to reports, the classifier identified cytomegalovirus status with high specificity and sensitivity. The study listed 150 to 200 cytomegalovirus-associated TCR beta chains.

Separation from the roughly 700-subject first cohort characterized the approximately 120-subject validation cohort, to which the donors belonged. Trimming took 6 bases from V and 5 from J; bases not matched to a gene: 8. Germline-derived CDR1 and CDR2 are SNHLY and FYNNEI. The CDR3 totals 16 residues. TCRdb keeps only in-frame clones here, not all; method: immunoSEQ multiplex PCR. Of around 110,000 clones listed, 88% were seen once; the top ten hold about 2%. With respect to this clone: Antigen specificity is unknown.

Sequenced input: PBMCs. The V and J genes are TRBV2 and TRBJ2-3; 13 nucleotides match TRBD2. The clonotype originates from a woman in her late teens or twenties in good health and CMV-seropositive. CDR3 protein: CASRGLAGASLDTQYF. In DNA, the CDR3 is TGTGCCAGCAGAGGACTAGCGGGGGCCTCCTTAGATACGCAGTATTTT.